Listed below are T cell receptor beta chains from one sample, sequenced in a study of T cell responses to AZD1222 COVID-19 vaccine. TCRdb keeps only in-frame clones here, not all; method: immunoSEQ multiplex PCR. The table lists some 200,000 clones, 88% of them singletons. Sequenced material: peripheral blood, taken 28 days after the second AZD1222 dose. The receptors derive from an adult who received the AZD1222 COVID-19 vaccine. The CDR3 runs from the conserved cysteine through the conserved F or W.

J gene: TRBJ1-2
V gene: TRBV19
CDR3 protein: CASSIAGTADYGYTF

J gene: TRBJ1-2
V gene: TRBV5-4
CDR3 protein: CASSLGDSQGYGYTF

J gene: TRBJ2-3
V gene: TRBV29-1
CDR3 protein: CSVEERGFSATSTDTQYF

J gene: TRBJ2-7
V gene: TRBV19
CDR3 protein: CASSIQLGPYEQYF

J gene: TRBJ2-3
V gene: TRBV3-1/TRBV3-2
CDR3 protein: CASSLIAGSTDTQYF

J gene: TRBJ2-3
V gene: TRBV5-8
CDR3 protein: CASSLGGTSQSGDTQYF

J gene: TRBJ2-2
V gene: TRBV7-9
CDR3 protein: CASARLSGTHTGELFF

J gene: TRBJ2-7
V gene: TRBV12-3/TRBV12-4
CDR3 protein: CASSTDPLEQYF

J gene: TRBJ2-3
V gene: TRBV2
CDR3 protein: CASSEGLAGGDTQYF

J gene: TRBJ1-5
V gene: TRBV5-4
CDR3 protein: CASSFGGARGNQPQHF

J gene: TRBJ2-7
V gene: TRBV3-1/TRBV3-2
CDR3 protein: CASSQGRADANNEQYF

J gene: TRBJ2-1
V gene: TRBV7-7
CDR3 protein: CASSLAGRINEQFF

J gene: TRBJ1-2
V gene: TRBV9
CDR3 protein: CASSANRGFVYGYTF

J gene: TRBJ1-5
V gene: TRBV30
CDR3 protein: CAWSVGGNQPQHF

J gene: TRBJ1-3
V gene: TRBV5-1
CDR3 protein: CASSLVAGSGNTIYF

J gene: TRBJ2-7
V gene: TRBV5-4
CDR3 protein: CASSAGTASSYEQYF

J gene: TRBJ2-7
V gene: TRBV11-2
CDR3 protein: CASNEEAGTYEQYF

J gene: TRBJ2-3
V gene: TRBV2
CDR3 protein: CASILKRGTDTQYF

J gene: TRBJ2-3
V gene: TRBV27
CDR3 protein: CASSFLATDTQYF

J gene: TRBJ1-2
V gene: TRBV18
CDR3 protein: CASSPELGTAMGYTF

J gene: TRBJ1-4
V gene: TRBV9
CDR3 protein: CASSPRDREENEKLFF

J gene: TRBJ2-5
V gene: TRBV18
CDR3 protein: CASSPLQQGLTETQYF